This section outlines one TCR beta chain sequence together with its context. The antigen this receptor binds is unknown. Base qualities are missing; no much larger clone stands one base away. V is pruned by 7 bases and J by 7 bases, leaving 11 bases of the junction without a gene match. The CDR3 starts with the cysteine, ends with the phenylalanine, and has 17 residues. Left in the record is the CDR3 DNA by itself, 51 bases read in frame from the first base. Sequences MNHNY (CDR1) and SVGAGI (CDR2) are obtained from the germline V gene (reference sequence). TCR beta repertoires were profiled from peripheral blood of roughly 13 young patients with multiple sclerosis to demonstrate the VDJtools post-analysis software. The patients with multiple sclerosis were children and adolescents between roughly 6 and 15 years of age. This sample stems from a study of post-analysis software for immune sequencing data (dated by TCRdb to 2013 to 2016). About the full investigation: Disease courses on record covered relapsing-remitting, secondary progressive and progressive-relapsing multiple sclerosis, though some patients had no subtype annotation. A subset of samples was prepared in parallel using single-end sample barcoding, then pooled and co-amplified after Illumina adapter ligation. The multiple sclerosis patient repertoires were compared with 10 to 12 previously published healthy control repertoires from donors aged about 6 to 26 years. The paper as a whole reports these results and caveats: Multiple sclerosis patients had significantly lower normalized Chao1 diversity than controls, a result that suggests substantial peripheral T-cell clonal expansion. The control group was slightly older than the multiple sclerosis patient group. Strong co-clustering of samples prepared in the same batch was shown by direct clustering with F measure, prompting a batch-effect correction. Several TRBV segments, including TRBV5-6, TRBV5-1 and TRBV20-1, were significantly more frequent in patients than controls.

Libraries were constructed by PCR. The run used an Illumina HiSeq 2500. To reduce PCR and sequencing biases, unique molecular identifiers were built into the TCR beta cDNA libraries. About 500,000 cDNA molecules were obtained per 1 to 10 million input T cells, so each molecule approximated one T cell. The patient libraries were prepared and sequenced with the same protocol used for the earlier healthy control dataset. Within a given batch, samples were prepared together, multiplexed and sequenced on the same HiSeq lane. On the authors' methods: Raw barcoded reads were processed with MIGEC, discarding single-read molecular identifier groups before consensus assembly and CDR3 extraction. Clonotype tables were post-analysed with VDJtools, and diversity was normalized by down-sampling all datasets to the smallest sample size. Repertoire overlap clustering matched CDR3 amino acid but not nucleotide sequences to correct batch-related cross-sample contamination. The public reads were reprocessed in TCRdb via fastp at Q25 and MiXCR, keeping in-frame beta chains. Rows with a matching CDR3 protein are joined into one entry that keeps the most common DNA and genes. The authors' filters were not applied to this entry. This sample lists some 890,000 distinct CDR3 sequences; about 50% were detected once. The ten biggest clones cover approximately 4.5% of the sample.

Sequencing was performed on blood. The source is a girl aged 5-17 years with multiple sclerosis. The V and J genes are TRBV6-6 and TRBJ2-3; the central 16 bases match TRBD2. Here is the DNA: TGTGCCAGCATCCTCGGGACTAGCGGGGGGGCGGGAAATACGCAGTATTTT. This encodes CASILGTSGGAGNTQYF.